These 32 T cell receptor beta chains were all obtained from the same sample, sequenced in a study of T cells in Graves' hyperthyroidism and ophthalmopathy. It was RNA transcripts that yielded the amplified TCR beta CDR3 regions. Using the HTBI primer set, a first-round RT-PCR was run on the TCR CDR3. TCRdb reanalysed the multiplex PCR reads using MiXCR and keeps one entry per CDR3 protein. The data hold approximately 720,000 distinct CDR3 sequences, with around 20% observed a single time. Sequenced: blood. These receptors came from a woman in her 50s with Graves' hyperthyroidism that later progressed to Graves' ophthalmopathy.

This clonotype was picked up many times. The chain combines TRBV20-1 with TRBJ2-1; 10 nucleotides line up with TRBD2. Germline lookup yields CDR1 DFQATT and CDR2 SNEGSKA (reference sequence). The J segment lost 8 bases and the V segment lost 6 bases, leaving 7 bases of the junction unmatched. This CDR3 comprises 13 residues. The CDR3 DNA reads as TGCAGTGCGATAGCGGGGGGCTTCGATGAGCAGTTCTTC. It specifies CSAIAGGFDEQFF.

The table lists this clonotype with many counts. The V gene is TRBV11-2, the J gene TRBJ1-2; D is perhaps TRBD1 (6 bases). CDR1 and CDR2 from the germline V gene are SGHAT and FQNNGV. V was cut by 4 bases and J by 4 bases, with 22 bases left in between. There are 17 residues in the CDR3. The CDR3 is CASSWGGGTRPSYGYTF. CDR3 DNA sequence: TGTGCCAGCAGCTGGGGAGGCGGGACAAGACCCAGCTATGGCTACACCTTC.

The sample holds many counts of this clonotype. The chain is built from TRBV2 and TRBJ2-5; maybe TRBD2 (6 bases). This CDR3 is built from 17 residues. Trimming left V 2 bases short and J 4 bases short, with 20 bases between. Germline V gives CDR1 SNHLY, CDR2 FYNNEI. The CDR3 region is CASSEYYPGREGETQYF. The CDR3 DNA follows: TGTGCCAGCAGTGAATATTACCCCGGGCGGGAAGGAGAGACCCAGTACTTC.

CDR3 DNA: TGCGCCAGCAGCTTGGGACTTGGGCAGCTCGGTACTGAAGCTTTCTTT. Translation gives CASSLGLGQLGTEAFF. V gene TRBV5-1 combines with J gene TRBJ1-1; no definite D call. CDR1 is SGHRS and CDR2 is YFSETQ in the germline V gene. V lost 0 bases and J 5 bases, leaving 17 bases between the germline ends. This CDR3 has 16 amino acids. Complete variable domain (other parts from reference TRBV5-1 and TRBJ1-1): KAGVTQTPRYLIKTRGQQVTLSCSPISGHRSVSWYQQTPGQGLQFLFEYFSETQRNKGNFPGRFSGRQFSNSRSEMNVSTLELGDSALYLCASSLGLGQLGTEAFFGQGTRLTVV.

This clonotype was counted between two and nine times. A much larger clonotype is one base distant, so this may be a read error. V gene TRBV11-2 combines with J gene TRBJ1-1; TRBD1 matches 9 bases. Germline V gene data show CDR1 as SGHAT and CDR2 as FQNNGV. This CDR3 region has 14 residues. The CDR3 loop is CAGSWDRANTEAFF. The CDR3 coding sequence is TGTGCCGGCAGTTGGGACAGGGCGAACACTGAAGCTTTCTTT.

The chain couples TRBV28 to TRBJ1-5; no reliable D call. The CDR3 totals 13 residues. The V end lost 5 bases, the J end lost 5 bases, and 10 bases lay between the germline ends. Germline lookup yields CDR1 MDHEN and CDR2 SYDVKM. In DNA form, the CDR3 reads TGTGCCAGCAGTCACCGCGGGGATCAGCCCCAGCATTTT. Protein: CASSHRGDQPQHF.

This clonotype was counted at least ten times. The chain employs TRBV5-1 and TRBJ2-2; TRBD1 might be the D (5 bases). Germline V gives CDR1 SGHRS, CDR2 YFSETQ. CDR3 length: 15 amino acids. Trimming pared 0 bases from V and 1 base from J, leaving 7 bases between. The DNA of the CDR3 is TGCGCCAGCAGCTTGGGACAGTTGAACACCGGGGAGCTGTTTTTT. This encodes CASSLGQLNTGELFF.

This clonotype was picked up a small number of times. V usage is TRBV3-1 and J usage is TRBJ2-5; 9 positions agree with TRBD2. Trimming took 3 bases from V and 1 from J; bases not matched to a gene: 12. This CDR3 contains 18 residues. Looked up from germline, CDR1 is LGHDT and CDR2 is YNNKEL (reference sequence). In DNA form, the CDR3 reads TGTGCCAGCAGCCATCCCTCGGCTAGCGGGGACTTCCAAGAGACCCAGTACTTC. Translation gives CASSHPSASGDFQETQYF.

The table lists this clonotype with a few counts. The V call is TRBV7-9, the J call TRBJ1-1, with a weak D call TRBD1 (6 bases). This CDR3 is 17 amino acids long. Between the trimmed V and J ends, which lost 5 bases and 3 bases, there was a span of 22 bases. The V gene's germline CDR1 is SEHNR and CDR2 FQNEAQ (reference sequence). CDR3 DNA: TGTGCCAGCAGCCCTACATTGCAGGGGCTTGCTTACACTGAAGCTTTCTTT. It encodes CASSPTLQGLAYTEAFF.

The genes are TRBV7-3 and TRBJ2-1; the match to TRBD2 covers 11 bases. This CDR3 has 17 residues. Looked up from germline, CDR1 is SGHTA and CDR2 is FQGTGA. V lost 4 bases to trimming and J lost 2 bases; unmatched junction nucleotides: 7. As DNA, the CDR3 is TGTGCCAGCAGCTCAAATAGCGGGGGGGCCCCCTACAATGAGCAGTTCTTC. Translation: CASSSNSGGAPYNEQFF.

CDR3 coding DNA: TGTGCCAGCACCATAGGACAGGGGGCAGGGGATACGCAGTATTTT. Amino acids: CASTIGQGAGDTQYF. The rearrangement uses TRBV12-3 or TRBV12-4 and TRBJ2-3, with 11 bases that match TRBD1. The ends lost 7 bases at V and 6 bases at J; junction bases unmatched: 9. The CDR3 is 15 residues long.

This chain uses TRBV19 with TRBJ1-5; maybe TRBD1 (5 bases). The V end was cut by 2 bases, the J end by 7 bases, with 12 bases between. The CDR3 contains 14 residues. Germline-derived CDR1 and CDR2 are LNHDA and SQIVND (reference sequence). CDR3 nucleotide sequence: TGTGCCAGTAGTATATGGGGCGCAGGGCAGCCCCAGCATTTT. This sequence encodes CASSIWGAGQPQHF. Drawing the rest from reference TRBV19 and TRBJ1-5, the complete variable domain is DGGITQSPKYLFRKEGQNVTLSCEQNLNHDAMYWYRQDPGQGLRLIYYSQIVNDFQKGDIAEGYSVSREKKESFPLTVTSAQKNPTAFYLCASSIWGAGQPQHFGDGTRLSIL.

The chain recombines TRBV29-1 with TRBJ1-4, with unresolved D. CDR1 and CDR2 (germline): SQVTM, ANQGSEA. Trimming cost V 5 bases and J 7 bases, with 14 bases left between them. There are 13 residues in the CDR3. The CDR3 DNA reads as TGCAGCGTTCCTGGCCCGGAGGGTGAAAAACTGTTTTTT. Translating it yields CSVPGPEGEKLFF.

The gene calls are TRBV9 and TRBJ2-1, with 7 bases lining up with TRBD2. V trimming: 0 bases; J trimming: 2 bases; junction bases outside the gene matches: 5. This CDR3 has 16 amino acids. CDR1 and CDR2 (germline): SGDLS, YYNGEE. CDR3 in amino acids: CASSVEPGLTYNEQFF. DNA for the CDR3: TGTGCCAGCAGCGTAGAACCGGGACTAACCTACAATGAGCAGTTCTTC.

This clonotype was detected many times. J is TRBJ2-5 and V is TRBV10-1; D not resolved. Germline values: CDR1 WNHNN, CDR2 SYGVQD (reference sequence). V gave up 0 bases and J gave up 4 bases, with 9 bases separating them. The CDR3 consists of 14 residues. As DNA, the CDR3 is TGCGCCAGCAGTGAGTCCTCGTTTGGAGAGACCCAGTACTTC. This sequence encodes CASSESSFGETQYF.

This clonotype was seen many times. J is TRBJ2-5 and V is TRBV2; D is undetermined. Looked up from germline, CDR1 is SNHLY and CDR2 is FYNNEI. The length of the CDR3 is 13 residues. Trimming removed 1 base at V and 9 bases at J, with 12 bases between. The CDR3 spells CASSEGSQPAQYF. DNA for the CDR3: TGTGCCAGCAGTGAAGGGTCACAGCCGGCCCAGTACTTC. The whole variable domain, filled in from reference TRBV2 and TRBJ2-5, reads EPEVTQTPSHQVTQMGQEVILRCVPISNHLYFYWYRQILGQKVEFLVSFYNNEISEKSEIFDDQFSVERPDGSNFTLKIRSTKLEDSAMYFCASSEGSQPAQYFGPGTRLLVL.

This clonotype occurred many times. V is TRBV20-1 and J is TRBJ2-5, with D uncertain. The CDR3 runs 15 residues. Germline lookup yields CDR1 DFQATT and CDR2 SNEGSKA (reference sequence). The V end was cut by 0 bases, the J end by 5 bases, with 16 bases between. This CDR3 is CSARELRDPGETQYF. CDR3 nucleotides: TGCAGTGCTAGAGAACTACGCGATCCTGGGGAGACCCAGTACTTC.

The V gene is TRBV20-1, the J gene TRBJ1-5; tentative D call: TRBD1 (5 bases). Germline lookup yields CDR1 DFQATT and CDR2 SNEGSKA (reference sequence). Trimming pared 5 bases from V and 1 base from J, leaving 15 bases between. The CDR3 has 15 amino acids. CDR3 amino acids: CSAWRGIGSNQPQHF. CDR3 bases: TGCAGTGCTTGGAGGGGTATCGGGAGCAATCAGCCCCAGCATTTT.

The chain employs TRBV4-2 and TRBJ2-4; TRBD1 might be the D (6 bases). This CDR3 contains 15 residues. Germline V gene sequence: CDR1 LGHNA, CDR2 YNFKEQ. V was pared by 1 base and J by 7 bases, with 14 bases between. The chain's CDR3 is CASSQAGQLGNIQYF. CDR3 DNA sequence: TGTGCCAGCAGCCAAGCGGGACAATTAGGGAACATTCAGTACTTC.

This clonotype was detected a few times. Written as DNA, the CDR3 is TGTGCCAGCAGCTTAATGAGGGTCCGGACGGATCCGAATGAAAAACTGTTTTTT. This sequence encodes CASSLMRVRTDPNEKLFF. The V call is TRBV7-8, the J call TRBJ1-4; unclear D gene. Germline V gene sequence: CDR1 SGHVS, CDR2 FQNEAQ. The CDR3 sequence is 18 residues long. V lost 2 bases and J 5 bases, leaving 21 bases between the germline ends.

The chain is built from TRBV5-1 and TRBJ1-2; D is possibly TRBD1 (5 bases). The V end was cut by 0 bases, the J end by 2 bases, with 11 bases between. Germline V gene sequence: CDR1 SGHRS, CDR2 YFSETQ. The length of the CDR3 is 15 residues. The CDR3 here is CASSLASGPNYGYTF. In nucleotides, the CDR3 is TGCGCCAGCAGCTTGGCCTCGGGGCCGAACTATGGCTACACCTTC.

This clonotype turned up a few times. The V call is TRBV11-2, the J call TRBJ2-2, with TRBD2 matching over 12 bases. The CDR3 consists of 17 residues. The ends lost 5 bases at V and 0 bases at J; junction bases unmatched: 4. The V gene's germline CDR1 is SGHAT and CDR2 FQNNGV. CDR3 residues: CASSILAGGSNTGELFF. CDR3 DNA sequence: TGTGCCAGCAGCATACTAGCGGGGGGATCGAACACCGGGGAGCTGTTTTTT.

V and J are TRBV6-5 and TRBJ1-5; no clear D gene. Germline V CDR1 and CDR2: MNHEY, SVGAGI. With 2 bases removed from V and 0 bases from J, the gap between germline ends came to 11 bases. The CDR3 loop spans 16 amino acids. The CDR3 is CASSYIPGGSNQPQHF. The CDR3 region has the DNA TGTGCCAGCAGTTACATCCCTGGTGGTAGCAATCAGCCCCAGCATTTT.

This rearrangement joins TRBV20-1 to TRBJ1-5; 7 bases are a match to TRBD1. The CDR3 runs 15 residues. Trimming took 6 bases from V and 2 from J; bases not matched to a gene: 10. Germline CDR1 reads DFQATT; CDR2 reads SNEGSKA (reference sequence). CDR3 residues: CSANTVGQGNQPQHF. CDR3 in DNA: TGCAGTGCCAACACAGTCGGACAGGGCAATCAGCCCCAGCATTTT.

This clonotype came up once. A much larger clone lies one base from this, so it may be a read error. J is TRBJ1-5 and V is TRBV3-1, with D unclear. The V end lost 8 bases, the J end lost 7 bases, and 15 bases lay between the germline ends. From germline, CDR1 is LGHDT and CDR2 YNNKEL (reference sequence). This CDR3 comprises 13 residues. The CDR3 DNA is TGTGCCAGCTGCACCGGGCTTGGCCAGCCCCAGCATTTT. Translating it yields CASCTGLGQPQHF.

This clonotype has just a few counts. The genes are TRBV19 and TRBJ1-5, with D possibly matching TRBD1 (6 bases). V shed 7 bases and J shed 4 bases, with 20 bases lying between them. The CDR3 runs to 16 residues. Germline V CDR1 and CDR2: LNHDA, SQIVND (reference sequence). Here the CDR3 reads CASIPGGARRNQPQHF. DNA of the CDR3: TGTGCCAGTATCCCGGGGGGGGCCCGAAGAAATCAGCCCCAGCATTTT.

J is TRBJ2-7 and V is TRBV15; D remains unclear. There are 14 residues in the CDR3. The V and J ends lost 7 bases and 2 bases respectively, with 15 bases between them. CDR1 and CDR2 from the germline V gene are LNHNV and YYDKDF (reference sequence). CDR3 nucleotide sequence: TGTGCCACCAAGAAAACGGACGGAACCTACGAGCAGTACTTC. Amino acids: CATKKTDGTYEQYF.

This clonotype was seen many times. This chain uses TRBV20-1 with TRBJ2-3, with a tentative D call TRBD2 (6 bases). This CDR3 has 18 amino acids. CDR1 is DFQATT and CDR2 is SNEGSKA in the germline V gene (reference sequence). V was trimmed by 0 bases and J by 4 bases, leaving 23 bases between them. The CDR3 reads CSARDVSGPHGGPDTQYF. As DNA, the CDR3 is TGCAGTGCTAGAGACGTTTCGGGGCCTCACGGGGGACCAGATACGCAGTATTTT.

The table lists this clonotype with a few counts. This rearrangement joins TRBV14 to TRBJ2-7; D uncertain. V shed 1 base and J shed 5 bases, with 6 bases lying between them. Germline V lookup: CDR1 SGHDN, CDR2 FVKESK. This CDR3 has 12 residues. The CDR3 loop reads CASSQVSDEQYF. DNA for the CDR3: TGTGCCAGCAGCCAAGTATCAGACGAGCAGTACTTC.

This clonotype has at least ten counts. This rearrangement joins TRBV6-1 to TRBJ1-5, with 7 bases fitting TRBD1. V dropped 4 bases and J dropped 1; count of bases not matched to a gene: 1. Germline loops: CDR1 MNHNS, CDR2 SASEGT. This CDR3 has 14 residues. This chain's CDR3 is CASSGGQSNQPQHF. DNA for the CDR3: TGTGCCAGCAGTGGGGGACAGAGCAATCAGCCCCAGCATTTT.

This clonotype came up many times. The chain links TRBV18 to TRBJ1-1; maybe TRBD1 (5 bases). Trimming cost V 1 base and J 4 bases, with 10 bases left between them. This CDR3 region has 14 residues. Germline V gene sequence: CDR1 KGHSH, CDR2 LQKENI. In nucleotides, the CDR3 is TGTGCCAGCTCACCACGAGGGGCTGGCACTGAAGCTTTCTTT. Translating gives CASSPRGAGTEAFF. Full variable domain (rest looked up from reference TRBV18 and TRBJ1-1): NAGVMQNPRHLVRRRGQEARLRCSPMKGHSHVYWYRQLPEEGLKFMVYLQKENIIDESGMPKERFSAEFPKEGPSILRIQQVVRGDSAAYFCASSPRGAGTEAFFGQGTRLTVV.

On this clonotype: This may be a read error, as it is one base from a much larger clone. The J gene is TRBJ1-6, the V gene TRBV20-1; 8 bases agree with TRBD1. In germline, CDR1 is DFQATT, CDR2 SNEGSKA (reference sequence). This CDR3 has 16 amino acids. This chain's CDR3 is CSVQEEAGGYDSPLHF. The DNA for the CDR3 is TGCAGTGTCCAAGAAGAGGCAGGGGGCTATGATTCACCCCTCCACTTT.